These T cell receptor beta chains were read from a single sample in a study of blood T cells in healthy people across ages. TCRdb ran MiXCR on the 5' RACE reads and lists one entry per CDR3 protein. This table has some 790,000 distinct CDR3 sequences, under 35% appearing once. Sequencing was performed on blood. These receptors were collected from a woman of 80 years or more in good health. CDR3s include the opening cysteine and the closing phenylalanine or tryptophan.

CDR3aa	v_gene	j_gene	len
CASSYRPGSATNEKLFF	TRBV6-2/TRBV6-3	TRBJ1-4	17
CTSSPGGKPTDTQYF	TRBV18	TRBJ2-3	15
CASSSLSGGTETQYF	TRBV7-2	TRBJ2-5	15
CASSYTATSTEAFF	TRBV6-5	TRBJ1-1	14
CASSSARRGGTREQYF	TRBV27	TRBJ2-7	16
CASSRFNQPQHF	TRBV2	TRBJ1-5	12
CASSSRQGAGDTQYF	TRBV7-2	TRBJ2-3	15
CASSPGLVSGNSPLHF	TRBV7-6	TRBJ1-6	16
CACSKDLSRGLETQYF	TRBV6-1	NA	16
CASSSLWTGHTEAFF	TRBV7-2	TRBJ1-1	15
CASSRLGGGLGEQFF	TRBV5-4	TRBJ2-1	15
CASRLGTSGEDTQYF	TRBV7-9	TRBJ2-3	15
CASSQFPGQGARNYGYTF	TRBV14	TRBJ1-2	18
CASSLNLAGGLEQFF	TRBV5-1	TRBJ2-1	15
CSATTGWGVGTEAFF	TRBV20-1	TRBJ1-1	15
CASSTGKFYEQYF	TRBV6-2/TRBV6-3	TRBJ2-7	13
CASSLSGGGGQGGELFF	TRBV12-3/TRBV12-4	TRBJ2-2	17
CASTGDGSKNIQYF	TRBV12-3/TRBV12-4	TRBJ2-4	14
CATGVGQPNEKLFF	TRBV10-3	TRBJ1-4	14
CASSAGGPMNEQFF	TRBV9	TRBJ2-1	14
CSAVAGGPDIQYF	TRBV20-1	TRBJ2-4	13
CASSFLGSYQETQYF	TRBV5-5	TRBJ2-5	15
CASSDGGLNTGELFF	TRBV2	TRBJ2-2	15
CSAQTEGLSYNEQFF	TRBV20-1	TRBJ2-1	15
CASSPVAYSNQPQHF	TRBV6-2/TRBV6-3	TRBJ1-5	15
CASSEEIGSRQYF	TRBV25-1	TRBJ2-4	13
CASSRAVFEERDTEAFF	TRBV14	TRBJ1-1	17
CASSLGGPRGNEQFF	TRBV11-3	TRBJ2-1	15
CASSFGSSGNTEAFF	TRBV5-1	TRBJ1-1	15
CATSRDRKWTGSPPLHF	TRBV15	TRBJ1-6	17
CASSEGRSVNYGYTF	TRBV10-1	TRBJ1-2	15